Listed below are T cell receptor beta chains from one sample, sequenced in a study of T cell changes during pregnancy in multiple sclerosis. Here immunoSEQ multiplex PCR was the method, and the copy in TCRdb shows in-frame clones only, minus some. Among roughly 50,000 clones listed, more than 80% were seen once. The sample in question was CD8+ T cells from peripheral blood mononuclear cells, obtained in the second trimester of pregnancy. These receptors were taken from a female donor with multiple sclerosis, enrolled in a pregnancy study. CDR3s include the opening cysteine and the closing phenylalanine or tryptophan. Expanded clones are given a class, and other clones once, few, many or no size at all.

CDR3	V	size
CSVVRTNTGELFF	TRBV29-1	-
CASSEVPVNTEAFF	TRBV6-1	-
CASSQEDRGPVNTQYF	TRBV4-1	-
CASSDAIAHTQYF	TRBV6-1	-
CASSYDGATYEQYF	TRBV6-5	-
CASSEVGDIQYF	TRBV25-1	once
CASSVAGTGRNTIYF	TRBV19	-
CASSQVGPGGPSGETQYF	TRBV4-1	-
CASSVLGTGTEAFF	TRBV9	-
CASSGLMNTEAFF	TRBV7-6	-
CATTLTGSLNTEAFF	TRBV19	-
CASSIVGSSNEQFF	TRBV19	-
CASSRPGQGLSYGYTF	TRBV19	-
CASTAGPGNSNQPQHF	TRBV2	-
CASSPGGSGNTIYF	TRBV4-2	once
CAWSGTSPPEAFF	TRBV30	once
CASSFPTSSYEQYF	TRBV7-8	-
CASSQDPLAGSTDTQYF	TRBV14	-
CASSLSMDYYNEQFF	TRBV7-9	-
CASSQARGQAYEQYF	TRBV4-1	-
CSVVTGGMGSNQPQHF	TRBV29-1	-
CATRRLSGNTEAFF	TRBV11-2	-
CASSVEKRGANTGELFF	TRBV9	-
CASRERTGDYEQYF	TRBV2	once
CASSPAPGSKYQPQHF	TRBV27	-
CASSPPWGTGGIGELFF	TRBV11-3	-
CASSSTSAEQFF	TRBV5-4	-
CASSLKVTDGYTF	TRBV27	-
CATRPDSRSTETQYF	TRBV27	-
CASSETKGAAYEQYF	TRBV2	-
CASSLFSDYTGELFF	TRBV7-9	-
CASSPSLSYEQYF	TRBV5-6	once
CAISESAGEGEKLFF	TRBV10-3	-
CASSIASGGPNEQFF	TRBV19	-
CATSSGGGGTGELFF	TRBV15	-
CASRLTRTGGTDTQYF	TRBV7-8	-
CASSPGALGTEAFF	TRBV6-5	once
CASSFRGESSYNEQFF	TRBV5-1	-
CASSFPGGSYEQYF	TRBV11-1	-
CASSLRRTVTGELFF	TRBV28	-
CASSDVRWSTEAFF	TRBV2	-
CASSLYTGELFF	TRBV7-3	-
CASSWTGTGNEQFF	TRBV27	-
CASSPTGGQASNTEAFF	TRBV5-6	once
CASSPGGDAFF	TRBV11-2	-
CASSERSGGPGNEQFF	TRBV11-2	-
CAWRQTGLGELFF	TRBV30	-
CASSWTGPKDEQYF	TRBV6-6	-